This T cell receptor beta chain stems from a study of post-analysis software for immune sequencing data. Points from the study as a whole: Significantly lower normalized Chao1 diversity was found in patients with multiple sclerosis relative to controls. A handful of TRBV segments were significantly more frequent in patients than in controls. TRBV5-6, TRBV5-1 and TRBV20-1 were among these segments. Strong co-clustering by F measure linked samples that shared a preparation batch.

Germline CDR1 SEHNR, CDR2 FQNEAQ (reference sequence). V gave up 1 base and J gave up 2 bases, with 12 bases separating them. CDR3 length: 16 residues. Presence of unique molecular identifiers characterized the TCR beta cDNA libraries. Input amounts of roughly 0.9 to 10 million T cells were used. These gave about 500,000 cDNA molecules, so each molecule approximated one T cell. TCRdb recomputed calls from the PCR reads with MiXCR, one row per CDR3 protein. The table records more than 450,000 distinct CDR3 sequences, about 40% of them present only once. Points on this clonotype: Its target is unknown.

The TCR originated in a girl between 5 and 17 years old with multiple sclerosis. J is TRBJ1-5 and V is TRBV7-9; D call uncertain. Sequences were obtained from blood. The CDR3 sequence: CASSLVRTEGNQPQHF. In nucleotides, the CDR3 is TGTGCCAGCAGCTTAGTAAGGACCGAAGGCAATCAGCCCCAGCATTTT.